This passage covers 10 T cell receptor beta chains from one sample sequenced in a study of T cell responses to AZD1222 COVID-19 vaccine. The method was immunoSEQ multiplex PCR; TCRdb's version includes in-frame clones alone and lacks a portion of them. The sample has more than 95,000 clones; around 87% are singletons. Sequencing was performed on peripheral blood, taken on day 0 of AZD1222 vaccination. The receptors here all came from an adult in good health.

This clone was picked up a small number of times. V usage is TRBV21-1 and J usage is TRBJ1-3. TRBV21-1 represents a pseudogene. This CDR3 is 15 amino acids long. This CDR3 is CASRRVTYSGNTIYF. The DNA for the CDR3 is TGTGCCAGCAGAAGGGTGACTTACTCTGGAAACACCATATATTTT.

CDR3 sequence (DNA): TGTGCCAGCGGGGCGGGGGAGCAGTTCTTC. As protein: CASGAGEQFF. The V call is TRBV2, the J call TRBJ2-1; perhaps TRBD2 as D (6 bases). The germline V and J ends were trimmed by 8 bases and 10 bases, with 9 bases remaining between them. Looked up from germline, CDR1 is SNHLY and CDR2 is FYNNEI. This CDR3 contains 10 residues.

In its sample, this clone was seen a few times. The chain carries TRBV19 and TRBJ1-2; no reliable D call. The CDR3 is 12 amino acids. CDR1 and CDR2 from the germline V gene are LNHDA and SQIVND (reference sequence). Trimming stripped 6 bases from V and 1 base from J, with 6 bases between. The CDR3 DNA reads as TGTGCCAGTAGACACGGTAACTATGGCTACACCTTC. This translates into CASRHGNYGYTF.

The chain combines TRBV6-5 with TRBJ1-2, with 8 bases that match TRBD1. J lost 2 bases, V lost 2 bases, and 7 bases had no gene match. The CDR3 sequence is 16 residues long. Germline V lookup: CDR1 MNHEY, CDR2 SVGAGI. The CDR3 loop reads CASSYRDRRNNYGYTF. The CDR3 DNA reads TGTGCCAGCAGTTACCGGGACAGGCGGAACAACTATGGCTACACCTTC.

The chain combines TRBV28 with TRBJ1-5; D is unclear. V dropped 2 bases and J dropped 2 bases, with 7 bases sitting between them. This CDR3 has 14 amino acids. The germline gives CDR1 MDHEN, CDR2 SYDVKM. CDR3: CASSLGQGNQPQHF. CDR3 coding DNA: TGTGCCAGCAGTTTAGGGCAGGGCAATCAGCCCCAGCATTTT. Drawing the rest from reference TRBV28 and TRBJ1-5, the complete variable domain is DVKVTQSSRYLVKRTGEKVFLECVQDMDHENMFWYRQDPGLGLRLIYFSYDVKMKEKGDIPEGYSVSREKKERFSLILESASTNQTSMYLCASSLGQGNQPQHFGDGTRLSIL.

This rearrangement joins TRBV7-8 to TRBJ1-5, with a possible D match to TRBD1 (5 bases). Germline V gives CDR1 SGHVS, CDR2 FQNEAQ. Trimming removed 7 bases at V and 2 bases at J, with 12 bases between. CDR3 length equals 14 residues. This CDR3 reads CASTTQGGNQPQHF. For the CDR3, the DNA is TGTGCCAGCACCACCCAGGGAGGCAATCAGCCCCAGCATTTT.

The V call is TRBV6-1, the J call TRBJ2-7, with TRBD1 identical over 8 bases. V trimming: 5 bases; J trimming: 5 bases; junction bases outside the gene matches: 5. The length of the CDR3 is 13 residues. Germline V gene lookup returns CDR1 MNHNS and CDR2 SASEGT. CDR3 loop: CASSSRGRDEQYF. The DNA of the CDR3 is TGTGCCAGCAGTTCCAGGGGGCGGGACGAGCAGTACTTC.

Of note for this clone: Within the sample, other DNA sequences also encode this same CDR3. The J gene is TRBJ2-5, the V gene TRBV5-6; TRBD2 agrees at 7 bases. Germline V lookup: CDR1 SGHDT, CDR2 YYEEEE. V was clipped by 2 bases and J by 4 bases; unmatched bases: 2. This CDR3 is built from 13 residues. CDR3 nucleotides: TGTGCCAGCAGCTTAGCGGGGCGAGAGACCCAGTACTTC. Its translation: CASSLAGRETQYF. The full variable domain, rest sourced from reference TRBV5-6 and TRBJ2-5, is DAGVTQSPTHLIKTRGQQVTLRCSPKSGHDTVSWYQQALGQGPQFIFQYYEEEERQRGNFPDRFSGHQFPNYSSELNVNALLLGDSALYLCASSLAGRETQYFGPGTRLLVL.

A single count supports this clone. The chain joins TRBV5-1 to TRBJ2-7; 11 bases align to TRBD1. Germline CDR1 SGHRS, CDR2 YFSETQ. The CDR3 length is 15 residues. V shed 0 bases and J 5 bases; nucleotides not matched to a gene: 4. CDR3 in DNA: TGCGCCAGCAGCTTGGCTCGGACAGGGGGCGACGAGCAGTACTTC. The encoded protein is CASSLARTGGDEQYF.

This clone was picked up a small number of times. V is TRBV7-2 and J is TRBJ2-1; the match to TRBD2 covers 9 bases. Trimming took 6 bases from V and 7 from J; bases not matched to a gene: 13. CDR1 is SGHTA, CDR2 FQGNSA, per germline. This CDR3 comprises 16 residues. This CDR3 reads CASRYIAGVSQNEQFF. The CDR3 bases are TGTGCCAGCAGGTATATAGCGGGAGTAAGTCAGAATGAGCAGTTCTTC. Drawing the rest from reference TRBV7-2 and TRBJ2-1, the complete variable domain is GAGVSQSPSNKVTEKGKDVELRCDPISGHTALYWYRQSLGQGLEFLIYFQGNSAPDKSGLPSDRFSAERTGGSVSTLTIQRTQQEDSAVYLCASRYIAGVSQNEQFFGPGTRLTVL.